These 28 T cell receptor beta chains were all obtained from the same sample, sequenced in a study of blood T cell repertoires in COVID-19. Here immunoSEQ multiplex PCR was the method, and the copy in TCRdb shows in-frame clones only, minus some. The table shows about 30,000 clones, with approximately 96% occurring only once. Sequencing used peripheral blood. These receptors all come from a human donor with active COVID-19. The donor label of this sample is uncertain.

V gene TRBV7-2 combines with J gene TRBJ2-1; TRBD2 agrees at 8 bases. Losses at the gene ends were 0 bases for V and 1 base for J; bases not matched to a gene: 2. The CDR3 spans 16 residues. Germline loops: CDR1 SGHTA, CDR2 FQGNSA. In DNA, the CDR3 is TGTGCCAGCAGCTTAGCAGCGGGGGATTCCTACAATGAGCAGTTCTTC. Amino acids: CASSLAAGDSYNEQFF.

V and J are TRBV6-6 and TRBJ1-1; TRBD1 aligns across 8 bases. Germline CDR1 and CDR2: MNHNY and SVGAGI (reference sequence). CDR3 length equals 13 residues. The V gene end was trimmed by 7 bases and the J gene end by 0 bases; junction bases not matched to a gene: 1. The CDR3 region is CASKDRVNTEAFF. The CDR3 DNA reads TGTGCCAGCAAGGACAGGGTGAACACTGAAGCTTTCTTT.

V and J are TRBV4-1 and TRBJ2-7; TRBD1 matches 10 bases. Germline lookup yields CDR1 MGHRA and CDR2 YSYEKL. Trimming took 4 bases from V and 1 from J; bases not matched to a gene: 4. The CDR3 extends over 15 amino acids. DNA for the CDR3: TGCGCCAGCAGCCCGGGACAGGGGTCGTCCTACGAGCAGTACTTC. It is translated as CASSPGQGSSYEQYF.

The chain carries TRBV6-5 and TRBJ1-5, with D perhaps TRBD1 (5 bases). Per germline, CDR1 MNHEY and CDR2 SVGAGI. V was clipped by 5 bases and J by 2 bases, with 10 bases between them. The CDR3 sequence is 14 residues long. This CDR3 is CASSLQTGNQPQHF. In nucleotides, the CDR3 is TGTGCCAGCAGTCTCCAGACAGGCAATCAGCCCCAGCATTTT.

The rearrangement joins TRBV5-5 to TRBJ2-1, with TRBD2 matching 8 bases. The germline gives CDR1 SGHKS, CDR2 YYEKEE (reference sequence). With V trimmed by 0 bases and J by 4 bases, 3 bases remained unmatched. The CDR3 has 15 residues. The CDR3 nucleotides read TGTGCCAGCAGCTTGGTTAGCGGGGTGTACAATGAGCAGTTCTTC. Translating it yields CASSLVSGVYNEQFF. The full variable domain, its missing parts supplied by reference TRBV5-5 and TRBJ2-1, is DAGVTQSPTHLIKTRGQQVTLRCSPISGHKSVSWYQQVLGQGPQFIFQYYEKEERGRGNFPDRFSARQFPNYSSELNVNALLLGDSALYLCASSLVSGVYNEQFFGPGTRLTVL.

V is TRBV9 and J is TRBJ2-6; 10 bases agree with TRBD1. V was pared by 0 bases and J by 0 bases, with 3 bases of the junction left unmatched. Germline V gene data show CDR1 as SGDLS and CDR2 as YYNGEE. The CDR3 runs 18 residues. CDR3 nucleotide sequence: TGTGCCAGCAGCGTAGGGACAGGGGGACTCTCTGGGGCCAACGTCCTGACTTTC. This codes for CASSVGTGGLSGANVLTF.

This clone was recorded only once. The CDR3 reads CASSLGLAGAGELFF. The CDR3 DNA sequence: TGCGCCAGCAGCTTAGGACTAGCGGGAGCCGGGGAGCTGTTTTTT. The rearrangement uses TRBV5-1 and TRBJ2-2, with TRBD2 matching over 13 bases. V was pared by 2 bases and J by 6 bases, with 1 base of the junction left unmatched. The CDR3 runs 15 residues. Per germline, CDR1 SGHRS and CDR2 YFSETQ. The whole variable domain, filled in from reference TRBV5-1 and TRBJ2-2, reads KAGVTQTPRYLIKTRGQQVTLSCSPISGHRSVSWYQQTPGQGLQFLFEYFSETQRNKGNFPGRFSGRQFSNSRSEMNVSTLELGDSALYLCASSLGLAGAGELFFGEGSRLTVL.

The chain uses TRBV3-1 (or the pseudogene TRBV3-2) and TRBJ1-6; 9 nucleotides match TRBD1. This CDR3 has 14 amino acids. V shed 4 bases, J shed 7 bases, and the junction held 2 bases outside the gene matches. Germline CDR1 is LGHDT and CDR2 is YNNKEL (reference sequence). The CDR3 sequence: CASSRDRVNSPLHF. CDR3 DNA sequence: TGTGCCAGCAGCCGGGACAGGGTGAATTCACCCCTCCACTTT.

The chain uses TRBV2 and TRBJ2-6; D uncertain. Per germline, CDR1 SNHLY and CDR2 FYNNEI. V lost 3 bases to trimming and J lost 2 bases, with 5 bases between them. The CDR3 totals 14 residues. The CDR3 coding sequence is TGTGCCAGCAGTGAGTATCCTGGGGCCAACGTCCTGACTTTC. Translating gives CASSEYPGANVLTF.

The gene calls are TRBV19 and TRBJ2-3; 11 bases are shared with TRBD2. With V trimmed by 2 bases and J by 0 bases, 4 bases remained unmatched. Per germline, CDR1 LNHDA and CDR2 SQIVND (reference sequence). The CDR3 contains 17 residues. CDR3 region: CASSILAGGPSTDTQYF. CDR3 DNA: TGTGCCAGTAGTATACTAGCGGGAGGTCCTAGCACAGATACGCAGTATTTT.

The chain combines TRBV6-5 with TRBJ1-1, with a tentative D call TRBD1 (6 bases). V lost 0 bases to trimming and J lost 4 bases, with 15 bases between them. This CDR3 is 16 amino acids long. Germline assignment: CDR1 MNHEY and CDR2 SVGAGI. The CDR3 reads CASSYSSRGEGTEAFF. As DNA, the CDR3 is TGTGCCAGCAGTTACTCGAGTAGGGGGGAGGGCACTGAAGCTTTCTTT.

The J gene is TRBJ1-5, the V gene TRBV6-5; no clear D gene. V lost 10 bases to trimming and J lost 2 bases, with 9 bases between them. The germline CDR1 and CDR2 sequences are MNHEY and SVGAGI. The length of the CDR3 is 12 residues. The CDR3 DNA sequence: TGTGCCACTAGACGGGGCAATCAGCCCCAGCATTTT. As protein: CATRRGNQPQHF.

A few counts support this clone. The chain links TRBV19 to TRBJ1-4; D call uncertain. The CDR3 length is 13 residues. Germline lookup yields CDR1 LNHDA and CDR2 SQIVND (reference sequence). Trimming cost V 5 bases and J 8 bases, with 12 bases left between them. In DNA form, the CDR3 reads TGTGCCAGTAGTCGCCGGGGAACCGAAAAACTGTTTTTT. Translating gives CASSRRGTEKLFF.

The chain uses TRBV7-2 and TRBJ2-3; D gene unclear. The CDR3 has 16 amino acids. With 5 bases removed from V and 3 bases from J, the gap between germline ends came to 18 bases. Germline lookup yields CDR1 SGHTA and CDR2 FQGNSA. CDR3 bases: TGTGCCAGCAGCCTACTTATCAGAGCAGGTACAGATACGCAGTATTTT. Translating gives CASSLLIRAGTDTQYF.

The CDR3 loop is CASSAPQGAVYGYTF. The CDR3 coding sequence is TGTGCCAGCAGCGCACCGCAGGGGGCAGTCTATGGCTACACCTTC. This sequence joins TRBV9 and TRBJ1-2; 8 bases agree with TRBD1. The CDR3 is made up of 15 amino acids. From germline, CDR1 is SGDLS and CDR2 YYNGEE. Unmatched junction bases numbered 8, after V lost 3 bases and J lost 4 bases. Looking up the rest from reference TRBV9 and TRBJ1-2 gives the full variable domain: DSGVTQTPKHLITATGQRVTLRCSPRSGDLSVYWYQQSLDQGLQFLIQYYNGEERAKGNILERFSAQQFPDLHSELNLSSLELGDSALYFCASSAPQGAVYGYTFGSGTRLTVV.

This rearrangement joins TRBV10-3 to TRBJ1-5, with 9 positions matching TRBD1. Germline CDR1 is ENHRY and CDR2 is SYGVKD. The CDR3 has 14 amino acids. V shed 10 bases, J shed 2 bases, and the junction held 6 bases outside the gene matches. CDR3 sequence (DNA): TGTGCCACCCGCGGGGACAGGGGCAATCAGCCCCAGCATTTT. This codes for CATRGDRGNQPQHF.

V usage is TRBV15 and J usage is TRBJ2-5, with 8 bases identical to TRBD2. V trimming: 6 bases; J trimming: 5 bases; junction bases outside the gene matches: 17. From germline, CDR1 is LNHNV and CDR2 YYDKDF (reference sequence). This CDR3 contains 17 residues. CDR3 region: CATSTGYSGGQGETQYF. CDR3 nucleotides: TGTGCCACCAGTACTGGATACAGCGGGGGCCAGGGGGAGACCCAGTACTTC.

This clone showed up just once. The chain has TRBV10-3 and TRBJ1-5, with 8 positions matching TRBD1. This CDR3 spans 15 amino acids. V trimming: 10 bases; J trimming: 0 bases; junction bases outside the gene matches: 8. Germline V lookup: CDR1 ENHRY, CDR2 SYGVKD. The CDR3 reads CATTGQAYSNQPQHF. CDR3 sequence (DNA): TGTGCCACCACGGGACAGGCATATAGCAATCAGCCCCAGCATTTT.

The V gene is TRBV30, the J gene TRBJ2-2, with 10 bases identical to TRBD2. The ends lost 3 bases at V and 2 bases at J; junction bases unmatched: 3. CDR3 length equals 15 residues. CDR1 and CDR2 (germline): GTSNPN, SVGIG (reference sequence). CDR3 sequence (DNA): TGTGCCTGGAGCTGGACTAGCGGTAACACCGGGGAGCTGTTTTTT. It is translated as CAWSWTSGNTGELFF.

The chain has TRBV29-1 and TRBJ2-3; 7 nucleotides line up with TRBD2. The junction had 4 bases not matched to a gene; V was cut back by 4 bases and J by 0 bases. The length of the CDR3 is 14 residues. Germline CDR1 and CDR2: SQVTM and ANQGSEA. This CDR3 is CSVVGGGSTDTQYF. CDR3 coding DNA: TGCAGCGTTGTCGGGGGAGGGAGCACAGATACGCAGTATTTT.

The V and J genes are TRBV25-1 and TRBJ2-1, with 7 bases that match TRBD1. V dropped 3 bases and J dropped 8; count of bases not matched to a gene: 10. The CDR3 consists of 15 residues. The germline V gene has CDR1 MGHDK and CDR2 SYGVNS. Here the CDR3 DNA reads TGTGCCAGCAGTGACCAGGGGGAATCTTGCGATGAGCAGTTCTTC. Protein product: CASSDQGESCDEQFF.

The CDR3 spells CAVGTVAGEETQYF. The CDR3 bases are TGTGCCGTCGGGACAGTTGCGGGCGAAGAGACCCAGTACTTC. The chain couples TRBV10-3 to TRBJ2-5; 7 bases map to TRBD1. Trimming took 11 bases from V and 3 from J; bases not matched to a gene: 12. This CDR3 comprises 14 residues. Germline V CDR1 and CDR2: ENHRY, SYGVKD.

This rearrangement joins TRBV6-5 to TRBJ2-7; 9 bases are a match to TRBD1. V gave up 4 bases and J gave up 0 bases; unmatched junction bases: 7. The length of the CDR3 is 16 residues. Germline V gene data show CDR1 as MNHEY and CDR2 as SVGAGI. CDR3 in DNA: TGTGCCAGCAGTTCTGTGGGACAGGGTTTCTCCTACGAGCAGTACTTC. Translating gives CASSSVGQGFSYEQYF.

The chain recombines TRBV10-3 with TRBJ1-2; 10 bases line up with TRBD1. V was clipped by 1 base and J by 6 bases; unmatched bases: 8. Per the germline V gene, CDR1 is ENHRY and CDR2 is SYGVKD. The CDR3 sequence is 16 residues long. The CDR3 sequence: CAISEWPGQGRHGYTF. CDR3 DNA: TGTGCCATCAGTGAGTGGCCGGGACAGGGGCGCCATGGCTACACCTTC.

V gene TRBV5-4 combines with J gene TRBJ1-3; D not certain. In germline, CDR1 is SGHNT, CDR2 YYREEE (reference sequence). Trimming cost V 4 bases and J 4 bases, with 21 bases left between them. CDR3 length: 17 amino acids. This CDR3 is CASSLMVGSPGGNTIYF. CDR3 in DNA: TGTGCCAGCAGCCTAATGGTGGGGAGCCCGGGAGGAAACACCATATATTTT.

The chain couples TRBV7-7 to TRBJ2-2; TRBD1 matches at 11 bases. Germline V gene lookup returns CDR1 SSHAT and CDR2 FNYEAQ (reference sequence). This CDR3 spans 15 amino acids. With 7 bases clipped from V and 7 bases from J, the junction kept 8 bases outside the gene matches. CDR3: CASTPGTGGNGELFF. The CDR3 DNA reads as TGTGCCAGCACCCCCGGGACAGGGGGTAACGGGGAGCTGTTTTTT.

The rearrangement links TRBV30 to TRBJ1-5; 8 bases are shared with TRBD1. This CDR3 is 15 amino acids long. Trimming cost V 1 base and J 7 bases; bases outside gene matches: 9. Per the germline V gene, CDR1 is GTSNPN and CDR2 is SVGIG (reference sequence). The CDR3 reads CAWSGQGQVGQPQHF. The CDR3 coding sequence is TGTGCCTGGAGTGGCCAGGGACAGGTGGGCCAGCCCCAGCATTTT.

The chain employs TRBV27 and TRBJ1-5, with TRBD1 matching 9 bases. The CDR3 runs to 15 residues. CDR1 and CDR2 (germline): MNHEY, SMNVEV (reference sequence). Trimming cost V 7 bases and J 6 bases; bases outside gene matches: 10. CDR3 DNA: TGTGCCAGCACCAGGGGGACAGGGATAGTTCAGCCCCAGCATTTT. It translates to CASTRGTGIVQPQHF.